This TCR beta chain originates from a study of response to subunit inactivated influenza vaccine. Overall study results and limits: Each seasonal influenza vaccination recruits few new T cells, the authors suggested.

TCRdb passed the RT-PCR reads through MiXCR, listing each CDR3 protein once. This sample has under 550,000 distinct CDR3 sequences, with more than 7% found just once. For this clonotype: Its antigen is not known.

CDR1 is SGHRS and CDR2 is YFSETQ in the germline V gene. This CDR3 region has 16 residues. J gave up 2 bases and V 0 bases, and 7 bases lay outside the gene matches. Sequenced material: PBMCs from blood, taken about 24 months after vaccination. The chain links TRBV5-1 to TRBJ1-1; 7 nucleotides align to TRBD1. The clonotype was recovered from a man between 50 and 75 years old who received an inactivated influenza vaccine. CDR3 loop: CASSLESGQPNTEAFF. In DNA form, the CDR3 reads TGCGCCAGCAGCTTGGAATCGGGACAGCCTAACACTGAAGCTTTCTTT.